The 8 T cell receptor beta chains reported below all come from one sample, sequenced in a study of CD8 T cells in ankylosing spondylitis. Each CDR3 protein is one row after TCRdb ran MiXCR on the 5' RACE reads. The sample lists a few hundred thousand distinct CDR3 sequences, less than 9.5% occurring once. Their cognate antigens are unknown. Notes on the study in general: What appeared characteristic of ankylosing spondylitis blood was a TCR beta motif of 7 or 8 highly homologous variants.

Sequenced material: blood, either unsorted or a sorted T cell fraction (not recorded which). These receptors came from a male donor with ankylosing spondylitis.

Only a few counts were recorded for this clonotype. The chain couples TRBV7-3 to TRBJ1-1, with D maybe TRBD1 (6 bases). Germline V gene data show CDR1 as SGHTA and CDR2 as FQGTGA. Trimming cost V 5 bases and J 6 bases, with 13 bases left between them. The CDR3 length is 13 residues. CDR3 region: CASSPPGAAEAFF. Written as DNA, the CDR3 is TGTGCCAGCAGCCCCCCAGGGGCGGCTGAAGCTTTCTTT. The whole variable domain, remainder taken from reference TRBV7-3 and TRBJ1-1, is GAGVSQTPSNKVTEKGKYVELRCDPISGHTALYWYRQSLGQGPEFLIYFQGTGAADDSGLPNDRFFAVRPEGSVSTLKIQRTERGDSAVYLCASSPPGAAEAFFGQGTRLTVV.

Turning to this clonotype: No DNA is shown, since the ends of the CDR3 on it are uncertain; the CDR3 is the one TCRdb lists. The rearrangement links TRBV6-2 or TRBV6-3 to TRBJ2-1; the listed D gene, TRBD2, was not tested against the DNA. The CDR3 sequence runs 17 residues, both termini included. The V gene's germline CDR1 is MNHEY and CDR2 SVGEGT. The CDR3 reads CASSSSGFWREYGEQFF.

The chain carries TRBV7-9 and TRBJ2-7; perhaps TRBD2 as D (7 bases). CDR3 length: 15 residues. CDR1 SEHNR and CDR2 FQNEAQ come from the germline V gene (reference sequence). V gave up 4 bases and J gave up 0 bases, with 13 bases separating them. The CDR3 loop reads CASSSVGGGSYEQYF. For the CDR3, the DNA is TGTGCCAGCAGCTCTGTAGGGGGGGGCTCCTACGAGCAGTACTTC. Drawing the rest from reference TRBV7-9 and TRBJ2-7, the complete variable domain is DTGVSQNPRHKITKRGQNVTFRCDPISEHNRLYWYRQTLGQGPEFLTYFQNEAQLEKSRLLSDRFSAERPKGSFSTLEIQRTEQGDSAMYLCASSSVGGGSYEQYFGPGTRLTVT.

This clonotype was observed at least ten times. The V and J genes are TRBV12-3 or TRBV12-4 and TRBJ2-5, with 8 bases identical to TRBD2. The V segment lost 5 bases and the J segment 4 bases; nucleotides outside the gene matches: 6. CDR3 length equals 14 residues. The CDR3 sequence is CASSPPGLGETQYF. The CDR3 nucleotides read TGTGCCAGCAGTCCTCCGGGACTAGGAGAGACCCAGTACTTC.

This clonotype was found many times. The chain has TRBV30 and TRBJ2-1; 8 bases match TRBD1. The CDR3 loop spans 15 amino acids. Losses at the gene ends were 1 base for V and 0 bases for J; bases not matched to a gene: 2. The V gene's germline CDR1 is GTSNPN and CDR2 SVGIG (reference sequence). The CDR3 spells CAWSADRGSYNEQFF. CDR3 nucleotide sequence: TGTGCCTGGAGTGCTGACAGGGGCTCCTACAATGAGCAGTTCTTC.

This clonotype was detected many times. The V gene is TRBV29-1, the J gene TRBJ2-1; D perhaps matches TRBD1 (5 bases). This CDR3 has 12 amino acids. Deletions cut 6 bases from V and 8 bases from J, with 14 bases between. Germline V gene lookup returns CDR1 SQVTM and CDR2 ANQGSEA. The CDR3 DNA follows: TGCAGCGTCGCGTCAGGGTTCGATGAGCAGTTCTTC. This sequence encodes CSVASGFDEQFF.

The gene calls are TRBV18 and TRBJ1-5, with D perhaps TRBD1 (5 bases). CDR3 length equals 14 residues. The V end lost 6 bases, the J end lost 3 bases, and 12 bases lay between the germline ends. Germline V CDR1 and CDR2: KGHSH, LQKENI. The CDR3 is CASSAGLDNQPQHF. DNA for the CDR3: TGTGCCAGCTCTGCGGGACTTGACAATCAGCCCCAGCATTTT.

This chain connects TRBV24-1 to TRBJ2-1; TRBD2 matches at 9 bases. V gave up 6 bases and J gave up 8 bases; unmatched junction bases: 10. This CDR3 spans 15 amino acids. The germline gives CDR1 KGHDR, CDR2 SFDVKD. The CDR3 region is CATSHPGLANHEQFF. The CDR3, as DNA: TGTGCCACCAGTCATCCGGGACTAGCCAACCATGAGCAGTTCTTC.